Presented here are 5 T cell receptor beta chains from one specimen sequenced in a study of T cell responses to AZD1222 COVID-19 vaccine. Clones were read by immunoSEQ multiplex PCR, and TCRdb kept only the in-frame ones, dropping some. The table has 110,000 or so clones, about 86% seen once. The sequenced sample was peripheral blood, obtained 28 days after the second AZD1222 dose. All receptors come from an adult who received the AZD1222 COVID-19 vaccine.

This clone was seen a single time. The rearrangement uses TRBV2 and TRBJ1-4; D is undetermined. Germline V gene data show CDR1 as SNHLY and CDR2 as FYNNEI. The ends were cut back, 2 bases at V and 8 bases at J, with 15 bases in the middle. The CDR3 has 15 amino acids. In nucleotides, the CDR3 is TGTGCCAGCAGTGAACCCGGGATCTCCCCCGAAAAACTGTTTTTT. It translates to CASSEPGISPEKLFF.

The gene calls are TRBV4-2 and TRBJ1-1, with a weak D call TRBD1 (6 bases). V lost 4 bases and J lost 6, with 12 bases in between. This CDR3 has 13 residues. Germline-derived CDR1 and CDR2 are LGHNA and YNFKEQ. The DNA of the CDR3 is TGTGCCAGCAGCCGCGCAGGGGTCCCTGAAGCTTTCTTT. Translating it yields CASSRAGVPEAFF.

The chain combines TRBV7-8 with TRBJ1-5; no definite D call. Trimming shortened V by 7 bases and J by 0 bases, and 13 bases separated the two germline ends. The germline V gene encodes CDR1 SGHVS and CDR2 FQNEAQ. This CDR3 is built from 15 residues. CDR3 residues: CASTQERYSNQPQHF. In DNA, the CDR3 is TGTGCCAGCACCCAAGAGAGGTATAGCAATCAGCCCCAGCATTTT.

This clone occurred once. The CDR3 region is CASRPGQEPYEQYF. The CDR3, as DNA: TGTGCCAGCAGGCCGGGACAGGAGCCCTACGAGCAGTACTTC. The J gene is TRBJ2-7, the V gene TRBV7-9; TRBD1 agrees at 8 bases. The CDR3 is made up of 14 amino acids. Germline trimming cut 6 bases from V and 2 bases from J; bases unmatched to any gene: 6. Germline assignment: CDR1 SEHNR and CDR2 FQNEAQ (reference sequence).

V is TRBV3-1 (or the pseudogene TRBV3-2) and J is TRBJ2-2, with 12 positions matching TRBD2. The ends lost 5 bases at V and 6 bases at J; junction bases unmatched: 4. The CDR3 has 15 amino acids. The V gene's germline CDR1 is LGHDT and CDR2 YNNKEL (reference sequence). The CDR3 region is CASSRTSGKPGELFF. The CDR3 DNA is TGTGCCAGCAGCAGGACTAGCGGGAAGCCCGGGGAGCTGTTTTTT.